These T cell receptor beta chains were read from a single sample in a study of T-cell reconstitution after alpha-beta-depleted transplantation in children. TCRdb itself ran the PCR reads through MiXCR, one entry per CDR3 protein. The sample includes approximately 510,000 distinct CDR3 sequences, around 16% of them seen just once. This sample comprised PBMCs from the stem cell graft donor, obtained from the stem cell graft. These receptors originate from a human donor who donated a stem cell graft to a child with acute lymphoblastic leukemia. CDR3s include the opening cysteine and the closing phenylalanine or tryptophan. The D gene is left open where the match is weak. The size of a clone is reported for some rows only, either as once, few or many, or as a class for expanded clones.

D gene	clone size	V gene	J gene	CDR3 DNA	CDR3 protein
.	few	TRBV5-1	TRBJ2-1	TGCGCCAGCAGAGTAGACAGCTCCTACAATGAGCAGTTCTTC	CASRVDSSYNEQFF
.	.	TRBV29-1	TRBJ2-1	TGCAGCGTTGAGGGGGGGGCTACAGACTCCTACAATGAGCAGTTCTTC	CSVEGGATDSYNEQFF
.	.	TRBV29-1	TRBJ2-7	TGCAGCGTTGAGACGAACTCCTACGAGCAGTACTTC	CSVETNSYEQYF
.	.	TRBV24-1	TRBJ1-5	TGTGCCACCAGTTTAGTTCGGAGGAATAAAGATCAGCCCCAGCATTTT	CATSLVRRNKDQPQHF
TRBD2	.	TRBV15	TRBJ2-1	TGTGCCACTACGGTTATAGCGGGAGAGGGATCCTACAATGAGCAGTTCTTC	CATTVIAGEGSYNEQFF
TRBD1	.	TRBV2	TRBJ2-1	TGTGCCAGCAGTACGGACAGGGGGATCAATGAGCAGTTCTTC	CASSTDRGINEQFF
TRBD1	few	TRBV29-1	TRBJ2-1	TGCAGCGTTGACCGCCTTCGGACAGGGGGGGTTTCGGAGCAGTTCTTC	CSVDRLRTGGVSEQFF
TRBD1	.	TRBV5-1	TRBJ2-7	TGCGCCAGCAGCTTGGATCCCGGACAGGGCTACGAGCAGTACTTC	CASSLDPGQGYEQYF
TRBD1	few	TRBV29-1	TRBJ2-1	TGCAGCGATACTGGACAGGGAGGAAATGAGCAGTTCTTC	CSDTGQGGNEQFF
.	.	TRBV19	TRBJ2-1	TGTGCCAGTGGGACCCGGGCCTTCTCCAATGAGCAGTTCTTC	CASGTRAFSNEQFF
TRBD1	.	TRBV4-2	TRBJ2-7	TGTGCCAGCAGCCAGGACAGGGGGGCCTACGAGCAGTACTTC	CASSQDRGAYEQYF
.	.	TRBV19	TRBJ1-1	TGTGCCAGTAGTACCGGTTTGAGGGCTTTCTTT	CASSTGLRAFF
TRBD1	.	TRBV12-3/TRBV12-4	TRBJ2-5	TGTGCCAGCAGTGATGAGGACAGGGGGAGGAAGACCCAGTACTTC	CASSDEDRGRKTQYF
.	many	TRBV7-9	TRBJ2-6	TGTGCCAGCATGGGCTCGGGGGCCAACGTCCTGACTTTC	CASMGSGANVLTF
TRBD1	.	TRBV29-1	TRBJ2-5	TGCAGCGTTGAGGGACAGCGAGAGACCCAGTACTTC	CSVEGQRETQYF
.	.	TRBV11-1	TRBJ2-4	TGTGCCAGCAGCCGGAACGCGGGGACCTTCCAGGCCAAAAACATTCAGTACTTC	CASSRNAGTFQAKNIQYF
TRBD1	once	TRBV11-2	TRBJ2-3	TGTGCCAGCAGCTTGAACAGGGGTAGCACAGATACGCAGTATTTT	CASSLNRGSTDTQYF
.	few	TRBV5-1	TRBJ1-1	TGCGCCAGCAGCTACGACCTACCCACTGAAGCTTTCTTT	CASSYDLPTEAFF
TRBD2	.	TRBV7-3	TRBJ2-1	TGTGCCAGCAGTCTTCTTACAGCGGGAGTCAATGAGCAGTTCTTC	CASSLLTAGVNEQFF
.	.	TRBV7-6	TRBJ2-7	TGTGCCAGCAGCTTAGTTCCCACGGGCGAGCAGTACTTC	CASSLVPTGEQYF
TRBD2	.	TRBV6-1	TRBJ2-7	TGTGCCAGCAGCCCATGGCGGGGGGTCGCCTACGAGCAGTACTTC	CASSPWRGVAYEQYF
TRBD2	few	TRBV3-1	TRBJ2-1	TGTGCCAGCGGAGCCGGGACTAGCGGGGACAATGAGCAGTTCTTC	CASGAGTSGDNEQFF
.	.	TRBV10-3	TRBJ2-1	TGTGCCATCAGTGAGCCACAACTAGGGGATGAGCAGTTCTTC	CAISEPQLGDEQFF
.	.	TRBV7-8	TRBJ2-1	TGTGCCAGCAGCTTAGGAAATCAGGATGAGCAGTTCTTC	CASSLGNQDEQFF
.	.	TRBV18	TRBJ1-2	TGTGCCAGCTCACCAGGCCTGGGCTATGGCTACACCTTC	CASSPGLGYGYTF
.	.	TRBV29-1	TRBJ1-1	TGCAGCGGCTGGGGCAGCTCGCGCACTGAAGCTTTCTTT	CSGWGSSRTEAFF